Shown below are 4 T cell receptor beta chains from a single sample sequenced in a study of CD8+CD57+ T cells in acquired aplastic anemia. CD8+CD57+ cell expansion, shown by flow cytometry, had occurred in the patients selected for sequencing. Investigators profiled TCR beta VDJ and CDR3 from genomic DNA template. TCRdb reanalysed the reads using MiXCR and keeps one entry per CDR3 protein. The data contain 200,000 or so distinct CDR3 sequences, approximately 48% of them singletons. Material for sequencing was sorted CD4+, CD8+, or CD8+CD57+ T cells (not recorded which) from PBMCs. The receptors originated from a human donor with aplastic anemia.

This clonotype showed up many times. The chain has TRBV9 and TRBJ1-1; the match to TRBD1 covers 9 bases. Germline loops: CDR1 SGDLS, CDR2 YYNGEE. CDR3 length: 15 residues. V was pared by 3 bases and J by 4 bases, with 7 bases of the junction left unmatched. This chain's CDR3 is CASSAHRGLGTEAFF. CDR3 DNA sequence: TGTGCCAGCAGCGCCCACAGGGGGCTCGGCACTGAAGCTTTCTTT. Full variable domain (missing parts from reference TRBV9 and TRBJ1-1): DSGVTQTPKHLITATGQRVTLRCSPRSGDLSVYWYQQSLDQGLQFLIQYYNGEERAKGNILERFSAQQFPDLHSELNLSSLELGDSALYFCASSAHRGLGTEAFFGQGTRLTVV.

The J gene is TRBJ2-7, the V gene TRBV24-1, with D possibly being TRBD1 (6 bases). CDR1 KGHDR and CDR2 SFDVKD come from the germline V gene. Between the trimmed V and J ends, which lost 5 bases and 6 bases, there was a span of 10 bases. This CDR3 has 12 amino acids. DNA for the CDR3: TGTGCCACCAGTGTTGACAGGCGCGAGCAGTACTTC. Its translation is CATSVDRREQYF.

This clonotype occurred a few times. The chain combines TRBV19 with TRBJ2-7, with D hard to call. Deletions cut 5 bases from V and 0 bases from J, with 11 bases between. The CDR3 runs 14 residues. CDR1 LNHDA and CDR2 SQIVND come from the germline V gene (reference sequence). CDR3 nucleotides: TGTGCCAGTAGTGCCGCGGTGGCCTCCTACGAGCAGTACTTC. Protein: CASSAAVASYEQYF.

This clonotype appeared a few times. V usage is TRBV9 and J usage is TRBJ2-7, with D unclear. The J call could be wrong; TRBJ2-5 is a better fit for the DNA end. The CDR3 length is 14 residues. Germline assignment: CDR1 SGDLS and CDR2 YYNGEE. The CDR3 coding sequence is TGTGCCAGCAGCGTAGGTAGGCACCGAGAGACCCAGTACTTC. It translates to CASSVGRHRETQYF.